What follows describes a single TCR beta chain. Its specificity is not known. The TCR beta cDNA libraries carried unique molecular identifiers. Input populations of about 0.85 to 11 million T cells gave rise to roughly 0.5 million cDNA molecules. TCRdb re-analysed the PCR reads in MiXCR, keeping a single row per CDR3 protein. In the table there are 750,000 to 950,000 distinct CDR3 sequences, about 57% of which are singletons. The entry originates in a study of post-analysis software for immune sequencing data. Study information: Recorded subtypes: relapsing-remitting, secondary progressive, progressive-relapsing; some patients unannotated. Study results and limitations: The study found significantly lower normalized Chao1 diversity in multiple sclerosis patients than in controls. Patients had higher frequencies than controls of roughly five TRBV segments, including TRBV5-6, TRBV5-1 and TRBV20-1.

The CDR3 runs to 15 residues. V shed 0 bases and J shed 0 bases, with 8 bases lying between them. Germline V CDR1 and CDR2: SGHRS, YFSETQ. This chain links TRBV5-1 with TRBJ2-3; D possibly uses TRBD1 or TRBD2 (5 bases each). The sequenced sample was blood. The receptor's source is a girl aged 5-17 years with multiple sclerosis. The CDR3 sequence is CASSLGDGSTDTQYF. The CDR3 DNA sequence: TGCGCCAGCAGCTTGGGGGACGGTAGCACAGATACGCAGTATTTT.